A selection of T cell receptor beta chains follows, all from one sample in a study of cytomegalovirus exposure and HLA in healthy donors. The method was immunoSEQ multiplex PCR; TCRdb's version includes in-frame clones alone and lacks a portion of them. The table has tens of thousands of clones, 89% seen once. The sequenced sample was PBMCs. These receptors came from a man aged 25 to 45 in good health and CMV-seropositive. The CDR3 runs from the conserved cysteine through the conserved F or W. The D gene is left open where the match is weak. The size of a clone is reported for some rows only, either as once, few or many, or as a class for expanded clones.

CDR3: CASVTYKSYEQYF; DNA: TGTGCCAGCGTGACTTACAAATCCTACGAGCAGTACTTC; V: TRBV2; J: TRBJ2-7; size: -; D: -
CDR3: CASSFQAGVSNTGELFF; DNA: TGTGCCAGCAGCTTTCAGGCAGGGGTATCGAACACCGGGGAGCTGTTTTTT; V: TRBV7-2; J: TRBJ2-2; size: -; D: -
CDR3: CASSPLAGDDGELFF; DNA: TGCGCCAGCAGCCCTCTAGCGGGAGACGACGGGGAGCTGTTTTTT; V: TRBV5-1; J: TRBJ2-2; size: -; D: TRBD2
CDR3: CASRGGGGNEQFF; DNA: TGCGCCAGCAGGGGGGGAGGGGGGAATGAGCAGTTCTTC; V: TRBV10-2; J: TRBJ2-1; size: -; D: -
CDR3: CASGLVPPGREAGNTIYF; DNA: TGTGCTAGTGGTTTGGTACCCCCCGGCAGGGAGGCTGGAAACACCATATATTTT; V: TRBV12-5; J: TRBJ1-3; size: -; D: -
CDR3: CASSLYAGAYEQYF; DNA: TGTGCCAGCAGCTTGTATGCGGGAGCCTACGAGCAGTACTTC; V: TRBV5-4; J: TRBJ2-7; size: -; D: TRBD2
CDR3: CASSPVRGPNYNEQFF; DNA: TGTGCCAGCTCACCCGTAAGGGGGCCTAACTACAATGAGCAGTTCTTC; V: TRBV18; J: TRBJ2-1; size: -; D: TRBD1
CDR3: CASSFQENYEQYF; DNA: TGTGCCAGCAGCTTTCAGGAAAACTACGAGCAGTACTTC; V: TRBV7-2; J: TRBJ2-7; size: -; D: -
CDR3: CASSLGTNLGELFF; DNA: TGTGCCAGCAGCTTAGGGACTAATCTCGGGGAGCTGTTTTTT; V: TRBV7-9; J: TRBJ2-2; size: -; D: -
CDR3: CASGLAGLGQPNTGELFF; DNA: TGTGCTAGTGGCCTTGCGGGCCTCGGACAGCCGAACACCGGGGAGCTGTTTTTT; V: TRBV12-5; J: TRBJ2-2; size: -; D: -
CDR3: CASSTRGSGNTIYF; DNA: TGTGCCAGCAGCACAAGGGGGTCTGGAAACACCATATATTTT; V: TRBV28; J: TRBJ1-3; size: few; D: -
CDR3: CASTLPSTTDTQYF; DNA: TGTGCCAGCACCCTCCCCAGTACCACAGATACGCAGTATTTT; V: TRBV7-2; J: TRBJ2-3; size: -; D: -
CDR3: CASSLREQRLLGEQFF; DNA: TGTGCCAGCAGCTTACGGGAGCAAAGACTACTTGGTGAGCAGTTCTTC; V: TRBV5-5; J: TRBJ2-1; size: -; D: -
CDR3: CASSLLSDEQYF; DNA: TGTGCCAGCAGCTTATTATCGGACGAGCAGTACTTC; V: TRBV7-9; J: TRBJ2-7; size: -; D: -
CDR3: CASIAGQAGETQYF; DNA: TGTGCCAGCATTGCCGGACAGGCCGGAGAGACCCAGTACTTC; V: TRBV11-3; J: TRBJ2-5; size: -; D: TRBD1
CDR3: CASSGLAGDADTQYF; DNA: TGTGCCAGCAGCGGACTAGCGGGAGATGCAGATACGCAGTATTTT; V: TRBV6-1; J: TRBJ2-3; size: once; D: TRBD2
CDR3: CASSLGGGPNEKLFF; DNA: TGTGCCAGCTCACTAGGCGGGGGGCCTAATGAAAAACTGTTTTTT; V: TRBV18; J: TRBJ1-4; size: -; D: -
CDR3: CASSPFSGKDTGELFF; DNA: TGTGCCAGCTCACCTTTCAGCGGGAAGGACACCGGGGAGCTGTTTTTT; V: TRBV18; J: TRBJ2-2; size: -; D: TRBD2
CDR3: CAWDRSSGNTIYF; DNA: TGTGCCTGGGACAGGAGCTCTGGAAACACCATATATTTT; V: TRBV30; J: TRBJ1-3; size: -; D: -
CDR3: CASSQRTAGQLLHKNIQYF; DNA: TGTGCCAGCAGCCAGAGAACCGCGGGACAGTTGCTTCACAAAAACATTCAGTACTTC; V: TRBV21-1; J: TRBJ2-4; size: -; D: -
CDR3: CASSLAGDQPQHF; DNA: TGTGCCAGCAGCTTGGCGGGGGATCAGCCCCAGCATTTT; V: TRBV5-5; J: TRBJ1-5; size: once; D: -
CDR3: CATSLPRDSGANVLTF; DNA: TGTGCCACCAGTTTACCCAGGGACTCTGGGGCCAACGTCCTGACTTTC; V: TRBV15; J: TRBJ2-6; size: few; D: -
CDR3: CASTDPSGSINEQFF; DNA: TGTGCCAGCACCGACCCTAGCGGGAGTATCAATGAGCAGTTCTTC; V: TRBV27; J: TRBJ2-1; size: -; D: TRBD2
CDR3: CALLAGRETQYF; DNA: TGTGCCTTACTAGCGGGAAGGGAGACCCAGTACTTC; V: TRBV30; J: TRBJ2-5; size: -; D: TRBD2
CDR3: CASSEGEATEAFF; DNA: TGCGCCAGCAGTGAAGGGGAAGCCACTGAAGCTTTCTTT; V: TRBV10-2; J: TRBJ1-1; size: -; D: -
CDR3: CASSLGTGYSGNTIYF; DNA: TGCGCCAGCAGCTTGGGGACAGGATACTCTGGAAACACCATATATTTT; V: TRBV5-1; J: TRBJ1-3; size: -; D: TRBD1